The 18 T cell receptor beta chains reported below all come from one sample, sequenced in a study of glioma-infiltrating T cells after dendritic cell vaccination. Profiling relied on immunoSEQ multiplex PCR, and the TCRdb table lists in-frame clones only, not all of them. The data hold tens of thousands of clones, with roughly 87% observed a single time. Sequenced material: blood, taken before dendritic cell vaccination. These receptors originate from a human donor with glioblastoma.

This clone occurred a few times. The chain is built from TRBV5-1 and TRBJ1-2; 7 bases align to TRBD1. Per the germline V gene, CDR1 is SGHRS and CDR2 is YFSETQ. J was trimmed by 6 bases and V by 4 bases; bases with no gene match: 3. The CDR3 is 12 amino acids. The CDR3 region has the DNA TGCGCCAGCAGCCGGGACAGTGATGGCTACACCTTC. Residues: CASSRDSDGYTF. Full variable domain (remainder filled in from reference TRBV5-1 and TRBJ1-2): KAGVTQTPRYLIKTRGQQVTLSCSPISGHRSVSWYQQTPGQGLQFLFEYFSETQRNKGNFPGRFSGRQFSNSRSEMNVSTLELGDSALYLCASSRDSDGYTFGSGTRLTVV.

This chain uses TRBV12-5 with TRBJ1-4, with 9 bases fitting TRBD1. This CDR3 region has 17 residues. V was clipped by 0 bases and J by 5 bases; unmatched bases: 7. The germline gives CDR1 LGHNT, CDR2 FRNRAP. The CDR3 region has the DNA TGTGCTAGTGGTTTGGTCCGAGGGACAGGGCTAAATGAAAAACTGTTTTTT. Its protein product is CASGLVRGTGLNEKLFF.

This rearrangement joins TRBV6-1 to TRBJ2-2; 8 positions agree with TRBD2. Per the germline V gene, CDR1 is MNHNS and CDR2 is SASEGT. This CDR3 is built from 16 residues. Trimming took 4 bases from V and 5 from J; bases not matched to a gene: 9. This CDR3 reads CASSVYFRGGTGELFF. CDR3 DNA sequence: TGTGCCAGCAGTGTTTATTTTCGGGGGGGAACCGGGGAGCTGTTTTTT.

CDR3 nucleotides: TGTGCCACCAGCAGAGATAGCAGGGGAGACAATGAGCAGTTCTTC. Its translation: CATSRDSRGDNEQFF. The chain employs TRBV15 and TRBJ2-1; a possible D gene is TRBD1 (6 bases). The CDR3 totals 15 residues. V gave up 0 bases and J gave up 5 bases, with 11 bases separating them. Germline-derived CDR1 and CDR2 are LNHNV and YYDKDF (reference sequence).

This chain connects TRBV10-3 to TRBJ1-2; TRBD1 matches at 7 bases. CDR3 size: 14 residues. The V and J ends lost 6 bases and 3 bases, in that order; junction bases with no gene match: 7. Germline assignment: CDR1 ENHRY and CDR2 SYGVKD. CDR3 region: CAIRDGTVYYGYTF. The DNA of the CDR3 is TGTGCCATCAGGGACGGGACAGTCTACTATGGCTACACCTTC.

The chain links TRBV6-1 to TRBJ1-5; 7 bases are a match to TRBD1. CDR1 MNHNS and CDR2 SASEGT come from the germline V gene. The CDR3 covers 15 residues. Unmatched junction bases numbered 7, after V lost 7 bases and J lost 1 base. The CDR3 sequence is CASTGDRHSNQPQHF. The CDR3 coding sequence is TGTGCCAGCACAGGGGACAGACACAGCAATCAGCCCCAGCATTTT.

The chain couples TRBV6-5 to TRBJ1-3; D is undetermined. CDR1 and CDR2 from the germline V gene are MNHEY and SVGAGI. The CDR3 is made up of 16 amino acids. V was shortened by 2 bases and J by 0 bases, with 11 bases between the two germline ends. The CDR3 is CASSYGGSYSGNTIYF. The CDR3 DNA reads TGTGCCAGCAGTTACGGAGGGTCCTACTCTGGAAACACCATATATTTT.

This sequence joins TRBV9 and TRBJ1-1; 9 bases match TRBD1. Trimming removed 2 bases from V and 3 bases from J; junction bases left unmatched: 5. This CDR3 contains 15 residues. CDR1 and CDR2 from the germline V gene are SGDLS and YYNGEE. CDR3 bases: TGTGCCAGCAGCGTTTGGACAGGGGCTGACACTGAAGCTTTCTTT. As protein: CASSVWTGADTEAFF.

The V call is TRBV7-9, the J call TRBJ2-1, with D perhaps matching TRBD1 (6 bases). Per germline, CDR1 SEHNR and CDR2 FQNEAQ (reference sequence). The CDR3 loop spans 15 amino acids. V dropped 6 bases and J dropped 4 bases, with 16 bases sitting between them. The CDR3 DNA reads as TGTGCCAGCAGACCACAGGGCGCCCTTTACAATGAGCAGTTCTTC. It codes for CASRPQGALYNEQFF.

The chain has TRBV5-1 and TRBJ1-1; D ambiguous. The V end was cut by 0 bases, the J end by 8 bases, with 5 bases between. Germline V CDR1 and CDR2: SGHRS, YFSETQ. The CDR3 spans 11 residues. This CDR3 reads CASSLGLEAFF. The CDR3 nucleotides are TGCGCCAGCAGCTTGGGACTCGAAGCTTTCTTT.

The V gene is TRBV14, the J gene TRBJ2-7; 10 nucleotides agree with TRBD2. This CDR3 is 15 amino acids long. Unmatched junction bases numbered 3, after V lost 0 bases and J lost 4 bases. Looked up from germline, CDR1 is SGHDN and CDR2 is FVKESK. The CDR3 reads CASSQEGLARYEQYF. CDR3 nucleotides: TGTGCCAGCAGCCAAGAGGGACTAGCGCGGTACGAGCAGTACTTC.

The chain is built from TRBV2 and TRBJ2-1; D might be TRBD2 (5 bases). The CDR3 is 11 amino acids. Per germline, CDR1 SNHLY and CDR2 FYNNEI. Trimming took off 6 bases at V and 7 bases at J, with 7 bases between the two ends. DNA of the CDR3: TGTGCCAGCAGCACTAGGAATGAGCAGTTCTTC. Translated, it gives CASSTRNEQFF. The variable domain in full, completed from reference TRBV2 and TRBJ2-1, reads EPEVTQTPSHQVTQMGQEVILRCVPISNHLYFYWYRQILGQKVEFLVSFYNNEISEKSEIFDDQFSVERPDGSNFTLKIRSTKLEDSAMYFCASSTRNEQFFGPGTRLTVL.

The chain links TRBV6-6 to TRBJ1-4; D not resolved. This CDR3 spans 14 amino acids. V lost 2 bases and J lost 5, with 9 bases in between. Germline lookup yields CDR1 MNHNY and CDR2 SVGAGI (reference sequence). The CDR3 spells CASSYGQQNEKLFF. CDR3 DNA: TGTGCCAGCAGTTACGGGCAGCAGAATGAAAAACTGTTTTTT.

Concerning this clone: The germline gene is not matched at one end of the junction; a read error may be the cause. The chain joins TRBV6-1 to TRBJ1-2; maybe TRBD1 (5 bases). The length of the CDR3 is 11 residues. CDR1 and CDR2 from the germline V gene are MNHNS and SASEGT. CDR3 sequence: CASSEEFRDYF. For the CDR3, the DNA is TGTGCCAGCAGTGAAGAATTCAGGGACTACTTC.

The chain uses TRBV27 and TRBJ2-1; 13 bases agree with TRBD2. Germline V gene data show CDR1 as MNHEY and CDR2 as SMNVEV (reference sequence). The CDR3 has 15 residues. Trimming took 5 bases from V and 15 from J; bases not matched to a gene: 13. The CDR3: CASSPSTSGGAGSFF. The CDR3 coding sequence is TGTGCCAGCAGTCCTTCCACTAGCGGGGGGGCGGGGTCGTTCTTC.

The rearrangement uses TRBV19 and TRBJ2-2, with 8 nucleotides matching TRBD2. Trimming at V came to 4 bases and at J to 4 bases, leaving 8 bases not matched to a gene. Looked up from germline, CDR1 is LNHDA and CDR2 is SQIVND (reference sequence). The CDR3 contains 16 residues. Here the CDR3 reads CASSTTGTRSTGELFF. In DNA form, the CDR3 reads TGTGCCAGTAGTACTACCGGGACTAGATCCACCGGGGAGCTGTTTTTT.

This rearrangement joins TRBV2 to TRBJ1-2, with D maybe TRBD1 (6 bases). The V end was cut by 4 bases, the J end by 4 bases, with 19 bases between. Germline V gene data show CDR1 as SNHLY and CDR2 as FYNNEI. The CDR3 spans 16 residues. The CDR3 loop is CASSGVTGEAAYGYTF. CDR3 nucleotides: TGTGCCAGCAGTGGCGTGACAGGCGAAGCGGCCTATGGCTACACCTTC.

This clone was found once. The rearrangement links TRBV6-5 to TRBJ2-5; the D gene is possibly TRBD1 (6 bases). The J call could be wrong; TRBJ2-7 is a better fit for the DNA end. The CDR3 spans 14 residues. Germline CDR1 MNHEY, CDR2 SVGAGI. The CDR3 loop reads CASSPGTPSYEQYF. CDR3 DNA sequence: TGTGCCAGCAGTCCCGGGACACCCTCCTACGAGCAGTACTTC.